One and the same sample provided the 11 T cell receptor beta chains below, sequenced in a study of graft-versus-host responses after intestinal transplantation. TCRdb's table, derived via immunoSEQ multiplex PCR, lists solely in-frame clones and lacks some. In the table there are 4,000 to 6,000 clones, 25% of which are singletons. The specimen was alloreactive CD4+ T cells from a mixed lymphocyte reaction culture, collected before transplantation. The subset is: CFSE-low proliferating T cells sorted from roughly six-day pre-transplant mixed lymphocyte reaction (GvH or HvG direction). The origin of the receptors is a human patient who was an organ donor for intestinal transplantation.

V and J are TRBV18 and TRBJ2-7; possibly TRBD1 for D (5 bases). Germline CDR1 and CDR2: KGHSH and LQKENI. The CDR3 totals 14 residues. Deletions cut 3 bases from V and 0 bases from J, with 9 bases between. The CDR3 reads CASSPRQNSYEQYF. In DNA, the CDR3 is TGTGCCAGCTCACCGCGACAGAACTCCTACGAGCAGTACTTC.

The CDR3 DNA sequence: TGTGCCAGCAGCTCCATAGCAACAAGCAGAAAGATCTATGGCTACACCTTC. The encoded protein is CASSSIATSRKIYGYTF. The chain joins TRBV11-2 to TRBJ1-2, with D uncertain. This CDR3 contains 17 residues. V was shortened by 4 bases and J by 4 bases, with 22 bases between the two germline ends. Germline CDR1 reads SGHAT; CDR2 reads FQNNGV.

This clone is labeled medium-sized. The J gene is TRBJ2-1, the V gene TRBV7-6; TRBD2 aligns across 9 bases. Germline V gene sequence: CDR1 SGHVS, CDR2 FNYEAQ. The V gene end was trimmed by 3 bases and the J gene end by 4 bases; junction bases not matched to a gene: 4. The length of the CDR3 is 15 residues. The CDR3 sequence is CASSFSGGGYNEQFF. The DNA of the CDR3 is TGTGCCAGCAGCTTTAGCGGGGGAGGATACAATGAGCAGTTCTTC.

The chain carries TRBV7-3 and TRBJ2-2; D gene ambiguous. The germline gives CDR1 SGHTA, CDR2 FQGTGA. The CDR3 extends over 12 amino acids. Trimming stripped 2 bases from V and 7 bases from J, with 5 bases between. CDR3 sequence reads: CASSLSSGELFF. CDR3 in DNA: TGTGCCAGCAGCTTATCCAGCGGGGAGCTGTTTTTT.

The chain recombines TRBV5-4 with TRBJ2-5, with 15 bases that match TRBD2. CDR3 length equals 16 residues. V trimming: 4 bases; J trimming: 2 bases; junction bases outside the gene matches: 3. The germline V gene encodes CDR1 SGHNT and CDR2 YYREEE (reference sequence). The DNA for the CDR3 is TGTGCCAGCAGCCAAGGACTAGCGGGGGGGCAAGAGACCCAGTACTTC. It specifies CASSQGLAGGQETQYF.

This clone was observed a handful of times. The chain has TRBV20-1 and TRBJ2-5, with D possibly being TRBD2 (6 bases). Germline V gene data show CDR1 as DFQATT and CDR2 as SNEGSKA (reference sequence). This CDR3 has 11 amino acids. The DNA of the CDR3 is TGCAGCCTAGCGTTACAAGAGACCCAGTACTTC. It encodes CSLALQETQYF.

The chain combines TRBV11-3 with TRBJ1-1, with TRBD1 matching 8 bases. CDR1 SGHNT and CDR2 YENEEA come from the germline V gene. With V trimmed by 4 bases and J by 6 bases, 10 bases remained unmatched. CDR3 size: 15 residues. CDR3 DNA: TGTGCCAGCAGCTCGACAGGGGCGACTGTTTCTGAAGCTTTCTTT. This encodes CASSSTGATVSEAFF.

The sample holds a few counts of this clone. The chain links TRBV28 to TRBJ2-1, with 8 bases lining up with TRBD2. Unmatched junction bases numbered 6, after V lost 5 bases and J lost 0 bases. This CDR3 is 16 amino acids long. Germline loops: CDR1 MDHEN, CDR2 SYDVKM. The CDR3 coding sequence is TGTGCCAGCAGTCTTCCAGGGACTAGCTCCTACAATGAGCAGTTCTTC. Translating gives CASSLPGTSSYNEQFF.

This chain uses TRBV6-5 with TRBJ1-5; D gene ambiguous. This CDR3 has 14 amino acids. Between the trimmed V and J ends, which lost 8 bases and 0 bases, there was a span of 11 bases. Germline loops: CDR1 MNHEY, CDR2 SVGAGI. The CDR3 loop reads CASASLYSNQPQHF. CDR3 in DNA: TGTGCCAGCGCTTCCCTATATAGCAATCAGCCCCAGCATTTT.

This clone appeared a few times. This chain connects TRBV7-9 to TRBJ2-5; TRBD1 matches 7 bases. The CDR3 is 15 residues long. Trimming cost V 5 bases and J 6 bases; bases outside gene matches: 12. Germline V gene data show CDR1 as SEHNR and CDR2 as FQNEAQ (reference sequence). The CDR3: CASSGVLQGSKTQYF. In nucleotides, the CDR3 is TGTGCCAGCAGCGGAGTTTTACAGGGGAGCAAGACCCAGTACTTC. The full variable domain, its missing parts supplied by reference TRBV7-9 and TRBJ2-5, is DTGVSQNPRHKITKRGQNVTFRCDPISEHNRLYWYRQTLGQGPEFLTYFQNEAQLEKSRLLSDRFSAERPKGSFSTLEIQRTEQGDSAMYLCASSGVLQGSKTQYFGPGTRLLVL.

By share of the sample, this clone is medium-sized. This rearrangement joins TRBV2 to TRBJ2-7; perhaps TRBD1 as D (5 bases). Germline values: CDR1 SNHLY, CDR2 FYNNEI. Deletions cut 4 bases from V and 3 bases from J, with 10 bases between. The CDR3 loop spans 13 amino acids. The DNA for the CDR3 is TGTGCCAGCAGTGGGGGCATTTTCTACGAGCAGTACTTC. Protein: CASSGGIFYEQYF.